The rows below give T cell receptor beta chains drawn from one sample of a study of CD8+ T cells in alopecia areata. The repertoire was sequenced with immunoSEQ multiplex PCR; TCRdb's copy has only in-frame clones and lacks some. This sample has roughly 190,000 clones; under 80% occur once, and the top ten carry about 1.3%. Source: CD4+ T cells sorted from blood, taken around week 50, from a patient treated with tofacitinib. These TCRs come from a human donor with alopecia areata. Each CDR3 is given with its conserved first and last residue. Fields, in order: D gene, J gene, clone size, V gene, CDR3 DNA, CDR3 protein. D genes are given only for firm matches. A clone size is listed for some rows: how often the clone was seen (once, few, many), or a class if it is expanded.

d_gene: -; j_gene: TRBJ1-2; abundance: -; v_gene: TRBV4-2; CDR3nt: TGTGCCAGCAGCCCGGGGGTCCTAGGGAATGGCTACACCTTC; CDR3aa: CASSPGVLGNGYTF
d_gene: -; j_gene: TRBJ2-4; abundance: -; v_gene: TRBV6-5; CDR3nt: TGTGCCAGCAGCGGGGCGCCCAAAAACATTCAGTACTTC; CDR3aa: CASSGAPKNIQYF
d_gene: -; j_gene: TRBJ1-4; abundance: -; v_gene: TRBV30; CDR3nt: TGTGCCTGGATGAAGGGCGGAGAAAAACTGTTTTTT; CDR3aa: CAWMKGGEKLFF
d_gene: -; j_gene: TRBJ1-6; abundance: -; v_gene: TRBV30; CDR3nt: TGTGCCTGGAGTAGAGGGATCACCTATAATTCACCCCTCCACTTT; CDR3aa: CAWSRGITYNSPLHF
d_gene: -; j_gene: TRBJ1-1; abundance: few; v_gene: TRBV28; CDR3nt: TGTGCCAGCAATCAGGGGAAGTATGAAGCTTTCTTT; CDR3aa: CASNQGKYEAFF
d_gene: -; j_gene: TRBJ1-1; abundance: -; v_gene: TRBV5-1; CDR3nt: TGCGCCAGCAGCTTGGCCGGGGGGAACACTGAAGCTTTCTTT; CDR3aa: CASSLAGGNTEAFF
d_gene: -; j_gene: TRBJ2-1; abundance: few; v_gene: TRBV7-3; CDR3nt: TGTGCCAGCAGCTTGGGTCTAGCGAAGAACAATGAGCAGTTCTTC; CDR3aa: CASSLGLAKNNEQFF
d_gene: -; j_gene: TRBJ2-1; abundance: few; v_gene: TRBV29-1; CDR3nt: TGCAGCGCAAAATTGGTGGATGAGCAGTTCTTC; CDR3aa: CSAKLVDEQFF
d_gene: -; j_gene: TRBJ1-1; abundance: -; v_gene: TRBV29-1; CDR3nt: TGCAGCGCCAAAAAGGGAGGAACAGAGACTGAAGCTTTCTTT; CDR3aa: CSAKKGGTETEAFF
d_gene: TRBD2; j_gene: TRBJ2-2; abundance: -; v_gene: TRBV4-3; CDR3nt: TGCGCCAGCAGCGAGGGACTAGCCCCGAACACCGGGGAGCTGTTTTTT; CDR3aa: CASSEGLAPNTGELFF
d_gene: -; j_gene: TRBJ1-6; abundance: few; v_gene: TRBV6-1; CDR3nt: TGTGCCAGCAGTGTAGACAATTCACCCCTCCACTTT; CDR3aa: CASSVDNSPLHF
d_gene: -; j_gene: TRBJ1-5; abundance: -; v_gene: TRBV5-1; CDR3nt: TGCGCCAGCAGCTTGGATGGGGGGAGCAATCAGCCCCAGCATTTT; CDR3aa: CASSLDGGSNQPQHF
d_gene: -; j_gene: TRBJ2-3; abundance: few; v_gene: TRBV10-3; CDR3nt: TGTGCCATCAGTGAGGCGGGGCCGGGAGATACGCAGTATTTT; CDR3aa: CAISEAGPGDTQYF
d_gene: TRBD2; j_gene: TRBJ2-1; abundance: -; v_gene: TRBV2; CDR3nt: TGTGCCAGCAGGGGACTAGCCTCCTACAATGAGCAGTTCTTC; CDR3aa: CASRGLASYNEQFF
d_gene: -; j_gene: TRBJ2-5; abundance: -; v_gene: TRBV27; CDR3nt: TGTGCCAGCAGTTTAGTGGGCAGGGACGAGACCCAGTACTTC; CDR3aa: CASSLVGRDETQYF
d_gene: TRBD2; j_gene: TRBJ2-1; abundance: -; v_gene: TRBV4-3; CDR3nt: TGCGCCAGCAGCCAAGATGATCTAGCGGGGGTCTATGAGCAGTTCTTC; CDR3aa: CASSQDDLAGVYEQFF
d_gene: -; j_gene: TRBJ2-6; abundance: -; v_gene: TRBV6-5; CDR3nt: TGTGCCAGCAGTTCTACTGGGGCCAACGTCCTGACTTTC; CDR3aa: CASSSTGANVLTF
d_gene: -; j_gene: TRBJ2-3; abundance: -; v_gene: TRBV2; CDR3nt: TGTGCCAGCAGGCCGGACAGCGCGAATACAGATACGCAGTATTTT; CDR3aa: CASRPDSANTDTQYF
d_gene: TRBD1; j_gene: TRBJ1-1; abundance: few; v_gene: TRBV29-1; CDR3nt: TGCAGCGTGGAAGGGACAGGCCTCACTGAAGCTTTCTTT; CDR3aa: CSVEGTGLTEAFF
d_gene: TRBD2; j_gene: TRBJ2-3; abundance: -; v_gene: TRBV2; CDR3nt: TGTGCCAGCAGTGCGGGACTAGGTGAGAATTTT; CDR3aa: CASSAGLGENF
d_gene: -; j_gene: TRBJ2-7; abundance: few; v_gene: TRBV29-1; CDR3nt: TGCAGCGTTGGCAACGCTCCGGTCTACGAGCAGTACTTC; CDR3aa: CSVGNAPVYEQYF
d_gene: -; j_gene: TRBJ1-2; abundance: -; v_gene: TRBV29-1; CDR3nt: TGCAGCGGCGGGGACACTCACTATGGCTACACCTTC; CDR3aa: CSGGDTHYGYTF
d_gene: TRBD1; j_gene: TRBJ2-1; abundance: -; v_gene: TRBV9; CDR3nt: TGTGCCAGCAGCGTAGGGACAGGGATAGAGCAGTTCTTC; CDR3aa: CASSVGTGIEQFF
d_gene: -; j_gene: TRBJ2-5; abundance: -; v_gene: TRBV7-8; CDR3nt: TGTGCCAGTAAGGGGGGGGTGCCCTACAGGGGCCAAGAGACCCAGTACTTC; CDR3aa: CASKGGVPYRGQETQYF
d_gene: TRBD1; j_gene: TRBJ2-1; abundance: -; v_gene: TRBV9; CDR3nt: TGTGCCAGCAGCTTGACAGGGAATGAGCAGTTCTTC; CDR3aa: CASSLTGNEQFF
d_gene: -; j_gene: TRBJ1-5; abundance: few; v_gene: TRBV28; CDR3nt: TGTGCCAGCAATTATCAGCCCCAGCATTTT; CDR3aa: CASNYQPQHF
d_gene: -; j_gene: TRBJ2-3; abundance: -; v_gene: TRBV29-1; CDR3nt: TGCAGCTGGGGGGACCATAGCACAGATACGCAGTATTTT; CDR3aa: CSWGDHSTDTQYF
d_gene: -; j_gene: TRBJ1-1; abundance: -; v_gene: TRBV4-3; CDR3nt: TGCGCCAGCAGCCGCTCGTCCACCTTGAACACTGAAGCTTTCTTT; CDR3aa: CASSRSSTLNTEAFF
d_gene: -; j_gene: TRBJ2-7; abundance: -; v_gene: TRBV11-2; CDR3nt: TGTGCCAGCAGCTTAGGCCTAGCCCTCTCCTACGAGCAGTACTTC; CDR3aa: CASSLGLALSYEQYF
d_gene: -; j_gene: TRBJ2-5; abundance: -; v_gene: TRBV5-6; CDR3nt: TGTGCCAGCAGCCTAAAGGGACGCGGAATTCAAGAGACCCAGTACTTC; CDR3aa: CASSLKGRGIQETQYF
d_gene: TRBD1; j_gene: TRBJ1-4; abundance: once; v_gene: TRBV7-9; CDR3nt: TGTGCCAGCAGCAAAGGACAGGGGTTAGATGAAAAACTGTTTTTT; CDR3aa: CASSKGQGLDEKLFF
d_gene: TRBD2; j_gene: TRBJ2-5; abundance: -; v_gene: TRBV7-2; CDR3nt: TGTGCCAGCAGCTTGTCCATAGCGGGAGGAGAAGAGACCCAGTACTTC; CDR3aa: CASSLSIAGGEETQYF
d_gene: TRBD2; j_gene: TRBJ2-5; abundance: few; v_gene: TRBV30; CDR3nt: TGTGCCTGCTCGACGGGGGGTGAGACCCAGTACTTC; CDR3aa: CACSTGGETQYF
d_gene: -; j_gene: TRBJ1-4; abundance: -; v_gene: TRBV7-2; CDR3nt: TGTGCCAGCAGCTTACAGGGGCCGAATGAAAAACTGTTTTTT; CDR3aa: CASSLQGPNEKLFF
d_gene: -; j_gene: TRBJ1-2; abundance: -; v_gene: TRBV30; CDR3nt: TGTGCCTGGAGTGCCTTTGATGGCTACACCTTC; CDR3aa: CAWSAFDGYTF
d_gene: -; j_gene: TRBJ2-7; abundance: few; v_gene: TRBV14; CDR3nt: TGTGCCAGCAGCCAAGACCAGGGAAGCGCGCAGTACTTC; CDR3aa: CASSQDQGSAQYF
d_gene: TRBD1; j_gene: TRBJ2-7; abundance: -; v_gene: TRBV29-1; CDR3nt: TGCAGCGTTGAAGGACAGGGAAACTACGAGCAGTACTTC; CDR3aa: CSVEGQGNYEQYF
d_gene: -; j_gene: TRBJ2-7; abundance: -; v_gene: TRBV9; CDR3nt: TGTGCCAGCAGCGTGAGGGCCGATGCCCCTGGCGAGCAGTACTTC; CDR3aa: CASSVRADAPGEQYF
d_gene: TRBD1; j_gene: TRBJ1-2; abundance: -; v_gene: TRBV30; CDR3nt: TGTGCCTGGAGTGTAGGGACAGGGGGCAGCTATGGCTACACCTTC; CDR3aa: CAWSVGTGGSYGYTF
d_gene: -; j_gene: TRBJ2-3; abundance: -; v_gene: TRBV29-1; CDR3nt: TGCAGCGTTGGCCAGGGCCTTAGCACAGATACGCAGTATTTT; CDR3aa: CSVGQGLSTDTQYF
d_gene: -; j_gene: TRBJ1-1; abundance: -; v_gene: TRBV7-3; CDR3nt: TGTGCCAGCAGCCCCACGGACGACACTGAAGCTTTCTTT; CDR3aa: CASSPTDDTEAFF
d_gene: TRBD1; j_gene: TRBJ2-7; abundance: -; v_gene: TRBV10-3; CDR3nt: TGTGCCATCAGACCCGACGGGACAGGCTACGAGCAGTACTTC; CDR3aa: CAIRPDGTGYEQYF
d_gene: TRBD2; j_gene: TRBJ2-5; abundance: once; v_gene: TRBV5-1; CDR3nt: TGCGCCAGCAGCCGCCTAACCCACAGCGGGGATGAGACCCAGTACTTC; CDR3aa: CASSRLTHSGDETQYF
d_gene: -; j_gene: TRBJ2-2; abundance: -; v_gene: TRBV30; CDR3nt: TGTGCCTGGAGTCTTAGGATCGGGGAGCTGTTTTTT; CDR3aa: CAWSLRIGELFF
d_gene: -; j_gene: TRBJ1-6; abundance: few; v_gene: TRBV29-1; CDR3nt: TGCAGCGTTGCCCCCGGCAGGGGAGGACCCCTCCACTTT; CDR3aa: CSVAPGRGGPLHF
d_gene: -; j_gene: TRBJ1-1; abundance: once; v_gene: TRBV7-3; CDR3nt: TGTGCCAGCAGCTTAGGGGACGTAGAGCAAGCTTTCTTT; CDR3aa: CASSLGDVEQAFF
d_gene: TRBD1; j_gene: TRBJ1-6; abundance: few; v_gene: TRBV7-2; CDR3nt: TGTGCCTGTCGGGGACAGGCGGTACATTCACCCCTCCACTTT; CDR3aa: CACRGQAVHSPLHF
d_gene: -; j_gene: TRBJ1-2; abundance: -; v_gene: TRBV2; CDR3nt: TGTGCCAGCAGTGAAGCGCGGACAGACCCCTATGGCTACACCTTC; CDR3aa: CASSEARTDPYGYTF
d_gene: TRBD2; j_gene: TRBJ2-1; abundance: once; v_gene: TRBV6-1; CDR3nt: TGTGCCAGCAGCTGGAGCGGGGGCATTTCCAATGAGCAGTTCTTC; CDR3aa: CASSWSGGISNEQFF
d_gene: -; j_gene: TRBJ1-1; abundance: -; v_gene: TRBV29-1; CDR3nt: TGCAGCGTGCCACGGGACCCGAACACTGAAGCTTTCTTT; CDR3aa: CSVPRDPNTEAFF
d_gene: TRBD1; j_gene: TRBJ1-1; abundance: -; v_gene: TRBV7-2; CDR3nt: TGTGCCAGCAGCGAAGACAGGGAGGTGGAGGAAGCTTTCTTT; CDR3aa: CASSEDREVEEAFF
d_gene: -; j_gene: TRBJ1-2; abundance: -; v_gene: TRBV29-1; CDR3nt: TGCAGCGTTGAAGAGAGGGGCGGCTACACCTTC; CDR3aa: CSVEERGGYTF
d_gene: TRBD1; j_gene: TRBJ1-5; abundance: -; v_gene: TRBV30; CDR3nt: TGTGCCTGGAGTGGGTCAGGGGGAATTCAGCCCCAGCATTTT; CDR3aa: CAWSGSGGIQPQHF
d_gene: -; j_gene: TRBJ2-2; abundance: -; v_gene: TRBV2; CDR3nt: TGTGCCAGCAGGTTCCTGGGCAACACCGGGGAGCTGTTTTTT; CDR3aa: CASRFLGNTGELFF
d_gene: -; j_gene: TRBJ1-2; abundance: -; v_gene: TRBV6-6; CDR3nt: TGTGCCAGCAGTTACTCCGGCTACACCTTC; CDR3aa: CASSYSGYTF
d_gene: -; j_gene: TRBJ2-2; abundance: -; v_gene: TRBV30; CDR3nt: TGTGCCTGGAGCAACCATAACACCGGGGAGCTGTTTTTT; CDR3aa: CAWSNHNTGELFF